The clone carrying this TCR beta chain was counted only a few times. Its antigen is still unknown. These data come from a study of beta chain features in type 1 diabetes. About the study: Sorted cells, roughly 98,000,000 in number, were examined across all samples. Findings and limits, study-wide: Shortening that was moderate but significant affected the TCRB CDR3s of Type 1 diabetes patients in all four CD4+ subsets.

All of the isolated RNA was reverse transcribed, so expressed TCRB transcripts were sequenced. Profiled with immunoSEQ multiplex PCR; TCRdb holds only in-frame clones, not every one. The sample includes 200,000 to 250,000 clones, 11% to 15% of them seen just once. The CDR3 has 15 amino acids. Germline V gene sequence: CDR1 SGDLS, CDR2 YYNGEE. V gave up 3 bases and J gave up 7 bases; unmatched junction bases: 8. The receptor was derived from a man aged 25-45 years with type 1 diabetes. Sequenced: naive CD4+ T cells from blood. The rearrangement joins TRBV9 to TRBJ2-2; 8 positions agree with TRBD1. The CDR3 region has the DNA TGTGCCAGCAGCGCGGCAGGGGGCGAAGTCGGGGAGCTGTTTTTT. Its protein is CASSAAGGEVGELFF.